These 27 T cell receptor beta chains share one sample of origin, sequenced in a study of OX40 agonist ivuxolimab in advanced cancers. Clones were read by immunoSEQ multiplex PCR, and TCRdb kept only the in-frame ones, dropping some. The repertoire includes over 45,000 clones, approximately 86% of them detected once, and over 2.5% sits in the top ten. Sequencing was performed on CD4+ or CD8+ T cells sorted from blood, taken in a trial of the OX40 agonist ivuxolimab. The source of these receptors is an adult with an advanced solid tumor such as melanoma, head and neck, liver or kidney cancer.

The rearrangement joins TRBV7-2 to TRBJ2-3; the D gene is possibly TRBD1 (5 bases). CDR3 size: 15 residues. Germline CDR1 reads SGHTA; CDR2 reads FQGNSA. V was clipped by 2 bases and J by 6 bases, with 15 bases between them. The CDR3 region is CASSLQGYNSDTQYF. CDR3 bases: TGTGCCAGCAGCTTACAGGGCTACAACTCGGATACGCAGTATTTT.

The rearrangement joins TRBV6-5 to TRBJ2-3; D might be TRBD1 (5 bases). The CDR3 is 15 residues long. Germline V gene sequence: CDR1 MNHEY, CDR2 SVGAGI. Trimming left V 4 bases short and J 0 bases short, with 11 bases between. CDR3 nucleotide sequence: TGTGCCAGCAGTTTCGACAGCAAAAGCACAGATACGCAGTATTTT. Its protein is CASSFDSKSTDTQYF.

This chain uses TRBV19 with TRBJ1-5; maybe TRBD1 (5 bases). The ends were cut back, 2 bases at V and 9 bases at J, with 17 bases in the middle. Germline V lookup: CDR1 LNHDA, CDR2 SQIVND (reference sequence). The CDR3 loop spans 15 amino acids. In DNA form, the CDR3 reads TGTGCCAGTAGTATAATGGGAACGGGGGAGAGGCCCCAGCATTTT. Translation: CASSIMGTGERPQHF.

This chain links TRBV18 with TRBJ2-3; no clear D. CDR1 and CDR2 (germline): KGHSH, LQKENI. CDR3 size: 17 residues. Trimming removed 3 bases at V and 0 bases at J, with 16 bases between. This CDR3 reads CASSPSEYLPSTDTQYF. The DNA for the CDR3 is TGTGCCAGCTCACCCTCTGAGTACCTTCCTAGCACAGATACGCAGTATTTT.

The CDR3 here is CASSPGTAPSYEQYF. CDR3 in DNA: TGTGCCAGCAGCCCCGGGACAGCCCCATCCTACGAGCAGTACTTC. The chain links TRBV5-5 to TRBJ2-7; 7 bases are shared with TRBD1. The junction had 8 bases not matched to a gene; V was cut back by 4 bases and J by 1 base. Germline V gives CDR1 SGHKS, CDR2 YYEKEE (reference sequence). The CDR3 has 15 amino acids.

The rearrangement links TRBV4-3 to TRBJ2-7, with unresolved D. Germline V gene lookup returns CDR1 LGHNA and CDR2 YSLEER. V lost 0 bases and J 3 bases, leaving 12 bases between the germline ends. The CDR3 contains 15 residues. CDR3: CASSQDGARSYEQYF. The CDR3 coding sequence is TGCGCCAGCAGCCAAGACGGTGCAAGAAGCTACGAGCAGTACTTC.

The CDR3 is CASSPQVDSSTDTQYF. The CDR3 DNA is TGTGCCAGCAGCCCCCAAGTGGACTCAAGCACAGATACGCAGTATTTT. This chain joins TRBV7-9 and TRBJ2-3, with D perhaps TRBD2 (5 bases). The V end was cut by 5 bases, the J end by 0 bases, with 15 bases between. The CDR3 loop spans 16 amino acids. Germline CDR1 is SEHNR and CDR2 is FQNEAQ (reference sequence). Full variable domain (outside the CDR3, taken from reference TRBV7-9 and TRBJ2-3): DTGVSQNPRHKITKRGQNVTFRCDPISEHNRLYWYRQTLGQGPEFLTYFQNEAQLEKSRLLSDRFSAERPKGSFSTLEIQRTEQGDSAMYLCASSPQVDSSTDTQYFGPGTRLTVL.

This chain connects TRBV7-9 to TRBJ1-6, with D maybe TRBD1 (5 bases). The CDR3 runs 15 residues. V was shortened by 3 bases and J by 5 bases, with 11 bases between the two germline ends. Germline V gene sequence: CDR1 SEHNR, CDR2 FQNEAQ (reference sequence). Written as DNA, the CDR3 is TGTGCCAGCAGCTTCGGGACGGTGGATAATTCACCCCTCCACTTT. It encodes CASSFGTVDNSPLHF. The whole variable domain, filled in from reference TRBV7-9 and TRBJ1-6, reads DTGVSQNPRHKITKRGQNVTFRCDPISEHNRLYWYRQTLGQGPEFLTYFQNEAQLEKSRLLSDRFSAERPKGSFSTLEIQRTEQGDSAMYLCASSFGTVDNSPLHFGNGTRLTVT.

V gene TRBV18 combines with J gene TRBJ1-2; unclear D gene. The CDR3 consists of 15 residues. Trimming removed 2 bases at V and 4 bases at J, with 14 bases between. Germline V lookup: CDR1 KGHSH, CDR2 LQKENI. The CDR3 DNA reads TGTGCCAGCTCACCAAGTATCTCCCGGATCTATGGCTACACCTTC. This gives the protein CASSPSISRIYGYTF.

This clone was seen only once. The V call is TRBV5-1, the J call TRBJ2-7, with D perhaps matching TRBD1 (6 bases). Germline CDR1 reads SGHRS; CDR2 reads YFSETQ. The ends were cut back, 3 bases at V and 6 bases at J, with 16 bases in the middle. The CDR3 length is 14 residues. The CDR3 coding sequence is TGCGCCAGCAGCTCCTCGGGACACGCGGCCGAGCAGTACTTC. As protein: CASSSSGHAAEQYF.

The CDR3 loop is CASSLAVVGDTQYF. In nucleotides, the CDR3 is TGTGCCAGCAGCTTAGCAGTCGTGGGGGATACGCAGTATTTT. The rearrangement uses TRBV7-6 and TRBJ2-3, with no clear D. The ends were cut back, 0 bases at V and 6 bases at J, with 10 bases in the middle. The CDR3 consists of 14 residues. Germline assignment: CDR1 SGHVS and CDR2 FNYEAQ.

The V gene is TRBV29-1, the J gene TRBJ1-5; TRBD1 aligns across 7 bases. The CDR3 spans 13 residues. Germline V lookup: CDR1 SQVTM, CDR2 ANQGSEA. Unmatched junction bases numbered 5, after V lost 6 bases and J lost 3 bases. The CDR3: CSVVQGLNQPQHF. The CDR3, as DNA: TGCAGCGTCGTACAGGGGCTCAATCAGCCCCAGCATTTT.

This clone has a handful of counts. The rearrangement joins TRBV7-3 to TRBJ1-1; TRBD1 matches 7 bases. CDR3 length: 16 residues. V was pared by 5 bases and J by 0 bases, with 9 bases of the junction left unmatched. CDR1 and CDR2 (germline): SGHTA, FQGTGA. Here the CDR3 reads CASSDWTGVMNTEAFF. Written as DNA, the CDR3 is TGTGCCAGCAGCGACTGGACAGGAGTCATGAACACTGAAGCTTTCTTT.

The chain joins TRBV25-1 to TRBJ2-7, with a possible D match to TRBD2 (6 bases). V gave up 6 bases and J gave up 3 bases, with 15 bases separating them. This CDR3 spans 14 amino acids. CDR1 is MGHDK and CDR2 is SYGVNS in the germline V gene. CDR3 amino acids: CASSPLGGNYEQYF. The CDR3 nucleotides are TGTGCCAGCAGCCCCCTGGGGGGAAACTACGAGCAGTACTTC.

This chain uses TRBV5-1 with TRBJ1-2, with D possibly TRBD1 on 6 matching bases. CDR1 is SGHRS, CDR2 YFSETQ, per germline. The CDR3 loop spans 17 amino acids. V dropped 2 bases and J dropped 5 bases, with 22 bases sitting between them. The CDR3 nucleotides read TGCGCCAGCAGCTTTACAGGGAGAACAGCGGGAGGATATGGCTACACCTTC. Amino acids: CASSFTGRTAGGYGYTF.

This chain links TRBV25-1 with TRBJ1-5; 7 positions agree with TRBD1. Germline assignment: CDR1 MGHDK and CDR2 SYGVNS. The CDR3 extends over 14 amino acids. V dropped 4 bases and J dropped 2; count of bases not matched to a gene: 2. CDR3 in amino acids: CASSGTGGNQPQHF. In DNA, the CDR3 is TGTGCCAGCAGTGGGACAGGCGGCAATCAGCCCCAGCATTTT.

This chain connects TRBV5-1 to TRBJ2-5; TRBD2 might be the D (6 bases). Per the germline V gene, CDR1 is SGHRS and CDR2 is YFSETQ. The CDR3 totals 14 residues. V was cut by 0 bases and J by 1 base, with 7 bases left in between. In DNA form, the CDR3 reads TGCGCCAGCAGCTTGGTGGGACTCCAAGAGACCCAGTACTTC. Translated: CASSLVGLQETQYF.

The chain uses TRBV7-8 and TRBJ1-2, with D hard to call. CDR3 length: 12 residues. Germline CDR1 reads SGHVS; CDR2 reads FQNEAQ. The V and J ends lost 3 bases and 7 bases respectively, with 9 bases between them. The CDR3 DNA reads as TGTGCCAGCAGCTTCAGAAGGGCTGGCTACACCTTC. It encodes CASSFRRAGYTF.

The chain couples TRBV9 to TRBJ2-5, with TRBD2 identical over 8 bases. V shed 2 bases and J 4 bases; nucleotides not matched to a gene: 7. CDR1 is SGDLS and CDR2 is YYNGEE in the germline V gene. CDR3 length: 15 amino acids. CDR3 sequence (DNA): TGTGCCAGCAGCGTGTCTGGGACTAGAAGAGAGACCCAGTACTTC. Its protein is CASSVSGTRRETQYF.

V gene TRBV10-3 combines with J gene TRBJ1-1; TRBD1 aligns across 8 bases. Trimming took 2 bases from V and 4 from J; bases not matched to a gene: 9. CDR1 and CDR2 (germline): ENHRY, SYGVKD. This CDR3 spans 16 amino acids. This chain's CDR3 is CAISEPLTGGATEAFF. For the CDR3, the DNA is TGTGCCATCAGTGAGCCTTTAACAGGGGGGGCCACTGAAGCTTTCTTT.

The chain couples TRBV2 to TRBJ1-6; no clear D. V was shortened by 7 bases and J by 0 bases, with 10 bases between the two germline ends. Looked up from germline, CDR1 is SNHLY and CDR2 is FYNNEI. This CDR3 is built from 15 residues. Here the CDR3 reads CASKGGSSYNSPLHF. In DNA form, the CDR3 reads TGTGCCAGCAAGGGCGGAAGCTCCTATAATTCACCCCTCCACTTT.

Only a few counts were recorded for this clone. The chain has TRBV7-2 and TRBJ2-2; 7 positions agree with TRBD1. This CDR3 comprises 16 residues. With 4 bases clipped from V and 1 base from J, the junction kept 6 bases outside the gene matches. CDR1 and CDR2 (germline): SGHTA, FQGNSA. The CDR3, as DNA: TGTGCCAGCAGCTCAGGGACAGCTTTGAACACCGGGGAGCTGTTTTTT. As protein: CASSSGTALNTGELFF. Variable domain in full (rest from reference TRBV7-2 and TRBJ2-2): GAGVSQSPSNKVTEKGKDVELRCDPISGHTALYWYRQSLGQGLEFLIYFQGNSAPDKSGLPSDRFSAERTGGSVSTLTIQRTQQEDSAVYLCASSSGTALNTGELFFGEGSRLTVL.

The chain uses TRBV27 and TRBJ2-4; tentatively, D is TRBD2 (5 bases). This CDR3 comprises 17 residues. Germline loops: CDR1 MNHEY, CDR2 SMNVEV (reference sequence). Trimming left V 3 bases short and J 0 bases short, with 15 bases between. The CDR3 loop is CASSFKRQLLAKNIQYF. The CDR3 region has the DNA TGTGCCAGCAGTTTTAAGCGGCAGCTTCTAGCCAAAAACATTCAGTACTTC.

A few counts support this clone. This same CDR3 is encoded by further DNA sequences in the sample. The chain couples TRBV5-1 to TRBJ2-3; 7 positions agree with TRBD1. The CDR3 runs 15 residues. Germline CDR1 and CDR2: SGHRS and YFSETQ. J was trimmed by 2 bases and V by 4 bases; bases with no gene match: 7. The CDR3 spells CASSTRQGSTDTQYF. Written as DNA, the CDR3 is TGCGCCAGCAGCACCAGACAGGGTTCCACAGATACGCAGTATTTT.

The chain has TRBV5-1 and TRBJ2-2; 10 nucleotides match TRBD2. Per the germline V gene, CDR1 is SGHRS and CDR2 is YFSETQ. V dropped 3 bases and J dropped 3; count of bases not matched to a gene: 2. This CDR3 contains 15 residues. The chain's CDR3 is CASSSSGGDTGELFF. As DNA, the CDR3 is TGCGCCAGCAGCTCCAGCGGGGGGGACACCGGGGAGCTGTTTTTT.

This chain links TRBV6-5 with TRBJ1-4; tentatively, D is TRBD1 (5 bases). This CDR3 is built from 16 residues. V lost 0 bases to trimming and J lost 14 bases, with 22 bases between them. CDR1 and CDR2 from the germline V gene are MNHEY and SVGAGI. CDR3 DNA: TGTGCCAGCAGTTACTCCGGGACTCCGAGAGGGTTTAAGCTGTTTTTT. Its translation is CASSYSGTPRGFKLFF.

The rearrangement joins TRBV5-1 to TRBJ2-7; D perhaps matches TRBD2 (6 bases). The ends were cut back, 1 base at V and 2 bases at J, with 13 bases in the middle. Germline V CDR1 and CDR2: SGHRS, YFSETQ. This CDR3 region has 15 residues. CDR3 DNA: TGCGCCAGCAGCTTGAACCTGGGGGGTCCCTACGAGCAGTACTTC. Translating it yields CASSLNLGGPYEQYF.